The 3 T cell receptor beta chains given below trace back to one sample, sequenced in a study of CD8+ T cells in alopecia areata. Isolated RNA was reverse transcribed into cDNA used as the sequencing template. Measured with immunoSEQ multiplex PCR; TCRdb has only the in-frame clones, and not every one. The sample lists 100,000 to 150,000 clones; 58% were seen once. The sequenced sample was CD4+ T cells sorted from blood, obtained at week 0. The receptors were sampled from a human donor with alopecia areata.

This clone was detected a few times. V usage is TRBV5-1 and J usage is TRBJ1-3; tentatively, D is TRBD1 (5 bases). CDR3 size: 16 residues. Trimming removed 0 bases from V and 0 bases from J, with 10 bases in between. Germline CDR1 is SGHRS and CDR2 is YFSETQ. Here the CDR3 DNA reads TGCGCCAGCAGCTTGGCTCAGGGAAGCTCTGGAAACACCATATATTTT. This translates into CASSLAQGSSGNTIYF.

In its sample, this clone was seen a few times. DNA of the CDR3: TGCAGCGTTGTTACCGGGGCTGGAAACACCATATATTTT. Its protein product is CSVVTGAGNTIYF. This sequence joins TRBV29-1 and TRBJ1-3; no firm D call. This CDR3 comprises 13 residues. The ends were cut back, 4 bases at V and 2 bases at J, with 9 bases in the middle. The V gene's germline CDR1 is SQVTM and CDR2 ANQGSEA.

This rearrangement joins TRBV27 to TRBJ2-7; D is possibly TRBD1 or TRBD2 (5 bases each). Trimming took 8 bases from V and 4 from J, leaving 18 bases between them. Looked up from germline, CDR1 is MNHEY and CDR2 is SMNVEV (reference sequence). CDR3 length: 14 residues. CDR3 in amino acids: CASGPWDGSYEQYF. The CDR3 nucleotides are TGTGCCAGCGGCCCCTGGGACGGTTCTTACGAGCAGTACTTC.